These 27 T cell receptor beta chains came from one sample sequenced in a study of cytomegalovirus exposure and HLA in healthy donors. Both 60 Vbeta primers and 13 Jbeta primers went into the PCR. Data came from immunoSEQ multiplex PCR; TCRdb stores just in-frame clones and leaves some out. The table lists some 130,000 clones, approximately 79% of them singletons. The specimen was PBMCs. These receptors all come from a male donor in good health and CMV-seronegative.

DNA of the CDR3: TGCGCCAGCAGCATGGGACAGGGGCTGGACACTGAAGCTTTCTTT. It encodes CASSMGQGLDTEAFF. The chain couples TRBV5-1 to TRBJ1-1, with 10 bases aligning to TRBD1. There are 15 residues in the CDR3. In germline, CDR1 is SGHRS, CDR2 YFSETQ. J was trimmed by 3 bases and V by 4 bases; bases with no gene match: 6.

This clone has just one count. The chain is built from TRBV5-4 and TRBJ2-5; 9 bases agree with TRBD2. CDR3 length: 14 amino acids. With 4 bases clipped from V and 2 bases from J, the junction kept 3 bases outside the gene matches. Germline V gene data show CDR1 as SGHNT and CDR2 as YYREEE (reference sequence). CDR3 coding DNA: TGTGCCAGCAGCGTAAGCGGGGGGCAAGAGACCCAGTACTTC. It encodes CASSVSGGQETQYF.

This clone has just a few counts. The chain is built from TRBV7-9 and TRBJ1-3; maybe TRBD1 (6 bases). The CDR3 consists of 14 residues. The ends were cut back, 5 bases at V and 4 bases at J, with 12 bases in the middle. CDR1 SEHNR and CDR2 FQNEAQ come from the germline V gene (reference sequence). The DNA of the CDR3 is TGTGCCAGCAGCCTCGGGACATACGGAAACACCATATATTTT. This translates into CASSLGTYGNTIYF.

The chain combines TRBV4-2 with TRBJ2-2; 7 nucleotides line up with TRBD2. CDR3 length: 16 residues. V lost 2 bases to trimming and J lost 5 bases; unmatched junction nucleotides: 8. Germline values: CDR1 LGHNA, CDR2 YNFKEQ. This chain's CDR3 is CASSQTQTSSTGELFF. The CDR3 DNA follows: TGTGCCAGCAGCCAAACTCAGACTAGCAGTACCGGGGAGCTGTTTTTT.

The chain has TRBV5-1 and TRBJ2-5, with TRBD1 matching 7 bases. Germline V gene lookup returns CDR1 SGHRS and CDR2 YFSETQ. With 0 bases clipped from V and 4 bases from J, the junction kept 12 bases outside the gene matches. CDR3 size: 17 residues. The chain's CDR3 is CASSLEGFEGAAETQYF. The CDR3 nucleotides read TGCGCCAGCAGCTTGGAGGGGTTTGAGGGGGCGGCAGAGACCCAGTACTTC.

This clone was observed a single time. The chain is built from TRBV30 and TRBJ2-6; TRBD1 matches at 12 bases. The J segment lost 1 base and the V segment lost 8 bases, leaving 3 bases of the junction unmatched. Germline V gives CDR1 GTSNPN, CDR2 SVGIG (reference sequence). CDR3 size: 15 residues. CDR3 region: CARDRGPSGANVLTF. The CDR3 DNA is TGTGCCAGGGACAGGGGGCCTTCTGGGGCCAACGTCCTGACTTTC.

The DNA for the CDR3 is TGTGCCAGCAGCTGGGACTACCCTGTAGCCGGGGAGCTGTTTTTT. As protein: CASSWDYPVAGELFF. This sequence joins TRBV7-6 and TRBJ2-2; 7 bases agree with TRBD2. This CDR3 is 15 amino acids long. Germline loops: CDR1 SGHVS, CDR2 FNYEAQ. The V gene end was trimmed by 4 bases and the J gene end by 6 bases; junction bases not matched to a gene: 8.

The chain links TRBV30 to TRBJ1-5; D is ambiguous. V was clipped by 0 bases and J by 1 base, with 4 bases between them. This CDR3 comprises 13 residues. The germline CDR1 and CDR2 sequences are GTSNPN and SVGIG (reference sequence). The DNA of the CDR3 is TGTGCCTGGAGTGTTGAGAGCAATCAGCCCCAGCATTTT. Translated, it gives CAWSVESNQPQHF.

V usage is TRBV11-3 and J usage is TRBJ2-1; 10 bases are shared with TRBD1. The CDR3 runs 17 residues. Germline V gene sequence: CDR1 SGHNT, CDR2 YENEEA. The J segment lost 2 bases and the V segment lost 6 bases, leaving 10 bases of the junction unmatched. CDR3 amino acids: CASSPDRGGEPYNEQFF. Here the CDR3 DNA reads TGTGCCAGCAGTCCGGACAGGGGGGGAGAGCCCTACAATGAGCAGTTCTTC.

The genes are TRBV7-9 and TRBJ2-2, with D uncertain. There are 17 residues in the CDR3. From germline, CDR1 is SEHNR and CDR2 FQNEAQ (reference sequence). Trimming took 5 bases from V and 2 from J, leaving 18 bases between them. CDR3 residues: CASSADWLVLNTGELFF. As DNA, the CDR3 is TGTGCCAGCAGCGCCGATTGGCTCGTCCTCAACACCGGGGAGCTGTTTTTT.

The J gene is TRBJ1-6, the V gene TRBV6-5, with 7 bases aligning to TRBD1. Germline-derived CDR1 and CDR2 are MNHEY and SVGAGI. This CDR3 is 15 amino acids long. After removal of 0 bases from V and 6 bases from J, the junction contained 2 bases not matched to a gene. The DNA of the CDR3 is TGTGCCAGCAGTTACTCGGGACAGTTTAATTCACCCCTCCACTTT. It encodes CASSYSGQFNSPLHF.

The table lists this clone with a count of one. The chain links TRBV12-2 to TRBJ1-6; the D call TRBD1 from the table was never checked on the DNA. TRBV12-2 is a listed pseudogene. The CDR3 is 13 amino acids. The CDR3 DNA reads as TGTGCAAGTCGCTTTCACAGGGTTTCACCCCTCCACTTT. It specifies CASRFHRVSPLHF.

The chain uses TRBV19 and TRBJ1-3; a possible D gene is TRBD1 (5 bases). CDR3 length: 13 residues. Germline-derived CDR1 and CDR2 are LNHDA and SQIVND (reference sequence). The V end lost 8 bases, the J end lost 2 bases, and 10 bases lay between the germline ends. CDR3 sequence reads: CASAGFAGNTIYF. CDR3 nucleotide sequence: TGTGCCAGTGCAGGGTTCGCTGGAAACACCATATATTTT.

This clone was picked up one time. The chain links TRBV18 to TRBJ2-3; 10 nucleotides match TRBD2. Trimming took 5 bases from V and 2 from J; bases not matched to a gene: 4. The CDR3 has 15 residues. Germline V CDR1 and CDR2: KGHSH, LQKENI. For the CDR3, the DNA is TGTGCCAGCTCAAAACTAGCGGGATCCACAGATACGCAGTATTTT. Protein sequence: CASSKLAGSTDTQYF.

The chain has TRBV4-3 and TRBJ2-3; tentative D call: TRBD1 (5 bases). The germline V and J ends were trimmed by 4 bases and 0 bases, with 17 bases remaining between them. Germline V gene sequence: CDR1 LGHNA, CDR2 YSLEER. The CDR3 loop spans 17 amino acids. This CDR3 reads CASSRASTVTSTDTQYF. The CDR3 DNA reads TGCGCCAGCAGCCGAGCCTCGACAGTTACTAGCACAGATACGCAGTATTTT.

This sequence joins TRBV5-1 and TRBJ1-2, with TRBD1 matching over 9 bases. The CDR3 totals 14 residues. Looked up from germline, CDR1 is SGHRS and CDR2 is YFSETQ. Trimming removed 7 bases from V and 6 bases from J; junction bases left unmatched: 10. CDR3 in amino acids: CASRSGQGYDGYTF. The CDR3 DNA is TGCGCCAGCCGTTCTGGACAGGGGTACGATGGCTACACCTTC. Full variable domain (remainder filled in from reference TRBV5-1 and TRBJ1-2): KAGVTQTPRYLIKTRGQQVTLSCSPISGHRSVSWYQQTPGQGLQFLFEYFSETQRNKGNFPGRFSGRQFSNSRSEMNVSTLELGDSALYLCASRSGQGYDGYTFGSGTRLTVV.

The sample holds a few counts of this clone. The J gene is TRBJ2-2, the V gene TRBV5-1; 12 bases agree with TRBD1. Germline trimming cut 1 base from V and 4 bases from J; bases unmatched to any gene: 5. The germline gives CDR1 SGHRS, CDR2 YFSETQ. This CDR3 is 17 amino acids long. In DNA form, the CDR3 reads TGCGCCAGCAGCTTGACGGGACAGGGGGCAGCCACCGGGGAGCTGTTTTTT. Amino acids: CASSLTGQGAATGELFF.

The CDR3 region has the DNA TGTGCCAGCAGCTTGCGGGCTGAGCAGTTCTTC. As protein: CASSLRAEQFF. The chain couples TRBV7-9 to TRBJ2-1, with D perhaps matching TRBD2 (5 bases). Trimming took off 3 bases at V and 9 bases at J, with 6 bases between the two ends. This CDR3 is 11 amino acids long. The germline V gene has CDR1 SEHNR and CDR2 FQNEAQ (reference sequence).

The J gene is TRBJ2-5, the V gene TRBV6-1; 10 bases are a match to TRBD2. The CDR3 runs to 15 residues. Germline CDR1 is MNHNS and CDR2 is SASEGT. With V trimmed by 6 bases and J by 1 base, 5 bases remained unmatched. This CDR3 is CASRGLAIPQETQYF. The DNA for the CDR3 is TGTGCCAGCAGGGGACTAGCGATACCCCAAGAGACCCAGTACTTC.

The gene calls are TRBV11-2 and TRBJ1-5; D possibly corresponds to TRBD1 (5 bases). V was trimmed by 0 bases and J by 4 bases, leaving 7 bases between them. CDR1 is SGHAT, CDR2 FQNNGV, per germline. This CDR3 is 14 amino acids long. CDR3 sequence reads: CASSLEGGNQPQHF. Written as DNA, the CDR3 is TGTGCCAGCAGCTTAGAGGGGGGGAATCAGCCCCAGCATTTT. Variable domain in full (rest from reference TRBV11-2 and TRBJ1-5): EAGVAQSPRYKIIEKRQSVAFWCNPISGHATLYWYQQILGQGPKLLIQFQNNGVVDDSQLPKDRFSAERLKGVDSTLKIQPAKLEDSAVYLCASSLEGGNQPQHFGDGTRLSIL.

The chain combines TRBV7-2 with TRBJ2-7, with 12 bases lining up with TRBD2. The V gene's germline CDR1 is SGHTA and CDR2 FQGNSA. V lost 5 bases, J lost 5 bases, and 13 bases stayed unmatched. The CDR3 covers 17 residues. CDR3 loop: CASSPRLAGGRSDEQYF. CDR3 coding DNA: TGTGCCAGCAGCCCCCGGCTAGCGGGGGGGCGTAGCGACGAGCAGTACTTC. Variable domain in full (rest from reference TRBV7-2 and TRBJ2-7): GAGVSQSPSNKVTEKGKDVELRCDPISGHTALYWYRQSLGQGLEFLIYFQGNSAPDKSGLPSDRFSAERTGGSVSTLTIQRTQQEDSAVYLCASSPRLAGGRSDEQYFGPGTRLTVT.

The chain employs TRBV7-2 and TRBJ2-7; 9 bases align to TRBD1. This CDR3 has 17 amino acids. Germline V CDR1 and CDR2: SGHTA, FQGNSA. Unmatched junction bases numbered 7, after V lost 1 base and J lost 0 bases. The DNA for the CDR3 is TGTGCCAGCAGCTTAGGAGGGGGGACAGGGAGCTCCTACGAGCAGTACTTC. It specifies CASSLGGGTGSSYEQYF.

The table lists this clone with a few counts. The chain recombines TRBV27 with TRBJ2-7; D not resolved. The V gene lost 1 base and the J gene lost 2 bases, with 12 bases spanning the gap. The V gene's germline CDR1 is MNHEY and CDR2 SMNVEV (reference sequence). The CDR3 loop spans 15 amino acids. The CDR3 DNA reads TGTGCCAGCAGTTTATTTGCAGGTTCCGCCTACGAGCAGTACTTC. Amino acid sequence: CASSLFAGSAYEQYF.

The chain combines TRBV11-2 with TRBJ1-1, with TRBD1 as a possible D gene (5 bases). Trimming took off 1 base at V and 3 bases at J, with 15 bases between the two ends. Per the germline V gene, CDR1 is SGHAT and CDR2 is FQNNGV. The CDR3 is made up of 16 amino acids. The CDR3 region is CASSLGTWWGDTEAFF. CDR3 nucleotides: TGTGCCAGCAGCTTAGGGACTTGGTGGGGGGACACTGAAGCTTTCTTT.

This chain uses TRBV6-5 with TRBJ2-7; TRBD1 matches at 7 bases. V shed 6 bases and J 4 bases; nucleotides not matched to a gene: 6. CDR1 and CDR2 (germline): MNHEY, SVGAGI. This CDR3 is built from 13 residues. The CDR3 loop reads CASRRDREYEQYF. The CDR3, as DNA: TGTGCCAGCAGGCGCGACAGGGAGTACGAGCAGTACTTC.

This clone was seen a few times. V and J are TRBV6-5 and TRBJ1-6; no clear D. The germline V gene encodes CDR1 MNHEY and CDR2 SVGAGI. Trimming removed 1 base at V and 6 bases at J, with 7 bases between. The CDR3 is made up of 14 amino acids. The CDR3 here is CASSYYPGNSPLHF. For the CDR3, the DNA is TGTGCCAGCAGTTACTACCCCGGTAATTCACCCCTCCACTTT.

The genes are TRBV7-9 and TRBJ1-1, with D uncertain. The CDR3 spans 11 residues. Germline assignment: CDR1 SEHNR and CDR2 FQNEAQ (reference sequence). Trimming took off 7 bases at V and 2 bases at J, with 5 bases between the two ends. CDR3: CASIQNTEAFF. CDR3 sequence (DNA): TGTGCCAGCATACAAAACACTGAAGCTTTCTTT.